These T cell receptor beta chains were read from a single sample in a study of identical twins. TCRdb recomputed calls from the 5' RACE reads with MiXCR, one row per CDR3 protein. Here the sample spans over 500,000 distinct CDR3 sequences, 22% being singletons. The same sample was also used in a study of T cells expressing NK-cell markers.

Source material: CD4+ T cells sorted from blood. These receptors all come from a woman aged 18 to 35 in good health. CDR3s include the opening cysteine and the closing phenylalanine or tryptophan. D genes are given only for firm matches. Where a row states a size, it is once, few, many or the class of an expanded clone; other rows omit it.

DNA: TGCAGTGCCCTTAGGGGGAGCGGCCAAGAGACCCAGTACTTC
CDR3: CSALRGSGQETQYF
V: TRBV20-1
size: .
D: .
J: TRBJ2-5

DNA: TGCAGTGCTAGAGTGACAGGGGGGAACACCATATATTTT
CDR3: CSARVTGGNTIYF
V: TRBV20-1
size: .
D: TRBD1
J: TRBJ1-3

DNA: TGCAGTGCTGTCCCAGCGGGCTACAATGAGCAGTTCTTC
CDR3: CSAVPAGYNEQFF
V: TRBV20-1
size: .
D: .
J: TRBJ2-1

DNA: TGCAGTGCTAGTCCGAATATGAACACTGAAGCTTTCTTT
CDR3: CSASPNMNTEAFF
V: TRBV20-1
size: .
D: .
J: TRBJ1-1

DNA: TGTGCCAGCAGCTTACACAGGGTCGACGAGCAGTACTTC
CDR3: CASSLHRVDEQYF
V: TRBV7-9
size: once
D: .
J: TRBJ2-7

DNA: TGTGCCAGCAACCTCGCAACGGATGTGGGGTCTGAAGCTTTCTTT
CDR3: CASNLATDVGSEAFF
V: TRBV6-1
size: .
D: .
J: TRBJ1-1

DNA: TGTGCCAGCAGTTCCGCCCCGACAGGGAGGGACGAGCAGTACTTC
CDR3: CASSSAPTGRDEQYF
V: TRBV27
size: few
D: .
J: TRBJ2-7

DNA: TGCAGTGCTAGAGATCTTAAATTAGCGGGAGGAGGAGATACGCAGTATTTT
CDR3: CSARDLKLAGGGDTQYF
V: TRBV20-1
size: few
D: TRBD2
J: TRBJ2-3

DNA: TGTGCCAGCAGTTACAGGACTAGCGGACTAGAGACCCAGTACTTC
CDR3: CASSYRTSGLETQYF
V: TRBV7-2
size: .
D: TRBD2
J: TRBJ2-5

DNA: TGTGCCAGCAACTTGGACAGGGGCGTCGAGCAGTACTTC
CDR3: CASNLDRGVEQYF
V: TRBV5-6
size: few
D: TRBD1
J: TRBJ2-7

DNA: TGTGCCACCGGACAGGTGGAAAGGGAGACCCAGTACTTC
CDR3: CATGQVERETQYF
V: TRBV15
size: few
D: TRBD1
J: TRBJ2-5

DNA: TGTGCCAGCAGTTCTACTAGCGGGGGTGACTACAATGAGCAGTTCTTC
CDR3: CASSSTSGGDYNEQFF
V: TRBV11-3
size: .
D: TRBD2
J: TRBJ2-1

DNA: TGCAGTGCTAGACTAGGCAGGTCTACCTACGAGCAGTACTTC
CDR3: CSARLGRSTYEQYF
V: TRBV20-1
size: .
D: .
J: TRBJ2-7

DNA: TGTGCCATCAGTGAGTCGAAACTAGCGGGAGGGAATGAGCAGTTCTTC
CDR3: CAISESKLAGGNEQFF
V: TRBV10-3
size: few
D: TRBD2
J: TRBJ2-1

DNA: TGTGCCAGCACCGTACAGGGGGCGCGAACTGAAGCTTTCTTT
CDR3: CASTVQGARTEAFF
V: TRBV12-3/TRBV12-4
size: .
D: TRBD1
J: TRBJ1-1

DNA: TGTGCCAGCAGTTTCCCCCCGGCCGGGGAGCTGTTTTTT
CDR3: CASSFPPAGELFF
V: TRBV12-3/TRBV12-4
size: .
D: .
J: TRBJ2-2

DNA: TGTGCCAGCAGTTTCGCGGGGGCCAAGACCCAGTACTTC
CDR3: CASSFAGAKTQYF
V: TRBV28
size: few
D: .
J: TRBJ2-5

DNA: TGCAGTGCTTCGAGCGGGAGCAACGAGCAGTACTTC
CDR3: CSASSGSNEQYF
V: TRBV20-1
size: few
D: TRBD2
J: TRBJ2-7

DNA: TGTGCCAGCAGCCAACTACGGGAAAATTCACCCCTCCACTTT
CDR3: CASSQLRENSPLHF
V: TRBV16
size: few
D: .
J: TRBJ1-6

DNA: TGCAGTGCCGGCCCCGGTCTAATAGTGGGCTATGGCTACACCTTC
CDR3: CSAGPGLIVGYGYTF
V: TRBV20-1
size: .
D: .
J: TRBJ1-2

DNA: TGTGCCACCAGCAGATCCCTTGAAAATACGCAGTATTTT
CDR3: CATSRSLENTQYF
V: TRBV15
size: .
D: .
J: TRBJ2-3

DNA: TGTGCCAGCAGTTACACCCCCCTACTTCAGTACTTC
CDR3: CASSYTPLLQYF
V: TRBV6-2/TRBV6-3
size: .
D: .
J: TRBJ2-4

DNA: TGCAGTGCTACTCCCGGGGCCAGCGGTAACTACAATGAGCAGTTCTTC
CDR3: CSATPGASGNYNEQFF
V: TRBV20-1
size: few
D: .
J: TRBJ2-1

DNA: TGTGCCAGCAGTTACTTAGCCGGGACTAGCGGGGTCCCTGAGACCCAGTACTTC
CDR3: CASSYLAGTSGVPETQYF
V: TRBV6-5
size: .
D: TRBD2
J: TRBJ2-5

DNA: TGCGCCAGCAGCCTAGAGGTACCCACCTACAATGAGCAGTTCTTC
CDR3: CASSLEVPTYNEQFF
V: TRBV5-1
size: .
D: .
J: TRBJ2-1

DNA: TGCGCCACCAGAGACAGGGTGGTAGAGACCCAGTACTTC
CDR3: CATRDRVVETQYF
V: TRBV5-1
size: .
D: TRBD1
J: TRBJ2-5

DNA: TGTGCCAGCATGTTAGGGAGCCTCTCCCTTAATGAGCAGTTCTTC
CDR3: CASMLGSLSLNEQFF
V: TRBV2
size: .
D: .
J: TRBJ2-1

DNA: TGTGCCAGCAGTTTGCCCCGGGACAGGGGGCGAGGCTACACCTTC
CDR3: CASSLPRDRGRGYTF
V: TRBV12-3/TRBV12-4
size: .
D: TRBD1
J: TRBJ1-2

DNA: TGTGCCAGCAGCCAAGATGGCTGGACAGATACGCAGTATTTT
CDR3: CASSQDGWTDTQYF
V: TRBV3-1
size: few
D: .
J: TRBJ2-3

DNA: TGTGCCAGCAGGACGGGAGGCCCCTACAATGAGCAGTTCTTC
CDR3: CASRTGGPYNEQFF
V: TRBV27
size: few
D: TRBD2
J: TRBJ2-1

DNA: TGTGCCAGCAGCTTAGAATCCGGGCGGAATGAGCAGTTCTTC
CDR3: CASSLESGRNEQFF
V: TRBV7-9
size: once
D: .
J: TRBJ2-1

DNA: TGCAGTGTCATAGGGGCGGGGATTAATTCACCCCTCCACTTT
CDR3: CSVIGAGINSPLHF
V: TRBV20-1
size: few
D: .
J: TRBJ1-6

DNA: TGCGCCAGCAGCATGGGGGGTCACGAGCAGTACTTC
CDR3: CASSMGGHEQYF
V: TRBV5-1
size: .
D: .
J: TRBJ2-7

DNA: TGTGCCAGCAGAACCGGGACTAGCGGGAGGGCCGGGGATACGCAGTATTTT
CDR3: CASRTGTSGRAGDTQYF
V: TRBV6-1
size: .
D: TRBD2
J: TRBJ2-3

DNA: TGTGCCAGCTCACCCCTCCCCGGGACAGTTGGGTACGAGCAGTACTTC
CDR3: CASSPLPGTVGYEQYF
V: TRBV18
size: few
D: TRBD1
J: TRBJ2-7

DNA: TGCAGTGCTATTCACCTGGACAGACCTGGAGAGCAGTACTTC
CDR3: CSAIHLDRPGEQYF
V: TRBV20-1
size: .
D: .
J: TRBJ2-7

DNA: TGCAGTGCTAGTGGCGGGGCGATAAATGAGCAGTTCTTC
CDR3: CSASGGAINEQFF
V: TRBV20-1
size: many
D: .
J: TRBJ2-1

DNA: TGCAGCGGCGCCCCCGGGGCCCTCGGAGAGACCCAGTACTTC
CDR3: CSGAPGALGETQYF
V: TRBV29-1
size: .
D: .
J: TRBJ2-5

DNA: TGTGCCAGCAGTTACGGCGGGACAGAGAACTATGGCTACACCTTC
CDR3: CASSYGGTENYGYTF
V: TRBV6-5
size: .
D: TRBD1
J: TRBJ1-2

DNA: TGCGCCAGCAGCTTGGAGAGGGGGGGAAGTTTGTTCTTC
CDR3: CASSLERGGSLFF
V: TRBV5-1
size: .
D: .
J: TRBJ2-1

DNA: TGTGCCAGCAGCCGACGCCTTATTGCGGCTAATGAAAAACTGTTTTTT
CDR3: CASSRRLIAANEKLFF
V: TRBV6-2/TRBV6-3
size: .
D: .
J: TRBJ1-4

DNA: TGTGCCAGCAAAAGGTGGGAGGGGGGGGGCTACGAGCAGTACTTC
CDR3: CASKRWEGGGYEQYF
V: TRBV6-1
size: .
D: .
J: TRBJ2-7

DNA: TGCAGCGTTGAAGAAGGATATGGCTACACCTTC
CDR3: CSVEEGYGYTF
V: TRBV29-1
size: .
D: .
J: TRBJ1-2

DNA: TGTGCCAGCAGCCCCGGACAGGGACCCTACTCCTACGAGCAGTACTTC
CDR3: CASSPGQGPYSYEQYF
V: TRBV7-6
size: .
D: TRBD1
J: TRBJ2-7

DNA: TGCGCCAGCAGCCAAGATGGTGACCCCTACGAGCAGTACTTC
CDR3: CASSQDGDPYEQYF
V: TRBV4-1
size: .
D: .
J: TRBJ2-7

DNA: TGCAGTGCTAGCGGTCTTACGGGGCTGTCCGGCACAGATACGCAGTATTTT
CDR3: CSASGLTGLSGTDTQYF
V: TRBV20-1
size: few
D: .
J: TRBJ2-3

DNA: TGTGCCAGCAGTATAAGGGCTGTGCATGAAGCTTTCTTT
CDR3: CASSIRAVHEAFF
V: TRBV12-3/TRBV12-4
size: few
D: .
J: TRBJ1-1

DNA: TGCAGCGTTGAAGATCCTACGGGCTTCTCCTACGAGCAGTACTTC
CDR3: CSVEDPTGFSYEQYF
V: TRBV29-1
size: few
D: .
J: TRBJ2-7

DNA: TGCAGTGCTTACTCCTTAGCGGGGGCCGCCTACAATGAGCAGTTCTTC
CDR3: CSAYSLAGAAYNEQFF
V: TRBV20-1
size: .
D: TRBD2
J: TRBJ2-1

DNA: TGTGCCTGGAGTGAACGGCTAGCCAAAAACATTCAGTACTTC
CDR3: CAWSERLAKNIQYF
V: TRBV30
size: .
D: .
J: TRBJ2-4

DNA: TGCAGTGGAAGGAGGGCAGACACAGATACGCAGTATTTT
CDR3: CSGRRADTDTQYF
V: TRBV20-1
size: .
D: .
J: TRBJ2-3

DNA: TGTGCCAGCAGTTTAGAAGCGAACACCGGGGAGCTGTTTTTT
CDR3: CASSLEANTGELFF
V: TRBV6-5
size: few
D: .
J: TRBJ2-2

DNA: TGTGCCAGCAGTCCCTTTAGTAGCACAGATACGCAGTATTTT
CDR3: CASSPFSSTDTQYF
V: TRBV12-3/TRBV12-4
size: .
D: .
J: TRBJ2-3

DNA: TGTGCCAGCCGGGTAGGGGCCCGTTTCGAGCAGTACTTC
CDR3: CASRVGARFEQYF
V: TRBV12-3/TRBV12-4
size: .
D: .
J: TRBJ2-7

DNA: TGCGCCAGCAGCTTGTCTAGCGGTCCCACAGATACGCAGTATTTT
CDR3: CASSLSSGPTDTQYF
V: TRBV5-1
size: few
D: TRBD2
J: TRBJ2-3

DNA: TGTGCCAGCAGCTTACTCGGGGGAGACACTGAAGCTTTCTTT
CDR3: CASSLLGGDTEAFF
V: TRBV11-1
size: many
D: .
J: TRBJ1-1

DNA: TGTGCCAGTAGTCGCAGGGGGTCCGGGGAGCTGTTTTTT
CDR3: CASSRRGSGELFF
V: TRBV19
size: few
D: TRBD1
J: TRBJ2-2

DNA: TGTGCCAGCAGGCCGTTGGACAACTCCATTAACTATAGCTACACCTTC
CDR3: CASRPLDNSINYSYTF
V: TRBV7-9
size: .
D: .
J: TRBJ1-2

DNA: TGTGCCATCAGTGAGACCGGGACATCAAAAGCTTTCTTT
CDR3: CAISETGTSKAFF
V: TRBV10-3
size: few
D: .
J: TRBJ1-1